This T cell receptor (beta chain) was found in a study of early T cells in non-severe SARS-CoV-2 infection. Study-level information: Sequencing used unsorted whole-blood bulk RNA, so chains lack pairing.

Study-level results: Sequences matched to VDJdb favored anti-spike CD8 responses, while private and CD4 specificities were missed.

Researchers tagged individual cDNA molecules with unique molecular identifiers. TCRdb passed the 5' RACE reads through MiXCR, listing each CDR3 protein once. The sample includes fewer than 100,000 distinct CDR3 sequences, around 5.6% of them seen just once. By frequency in the sample, this clonotype is medium-sized (0.01 to 0.1%). The antigen remains undetermined. J was trimmed by 2 bases and V by 6 bases; bases with no gene match: 6. The CDR3 is 14 amino acids. CDR1 is MNHNS and CDR2 is SASEGT in the germline V gene. The sequenced sample consisted of whole blood. The receptor's source is an adult who was a healthcare worker with PCR-confirmed SARS-CoV-2 infection or an uninfected control (not recorded which). The rearrangement links TRBV6-1 to TRBJ2-7, with 8 bases lining up with TRBD1. CDR3: CASSPTGEAYEQYF. In DNA, the CDR3 is TGTGCCAGCAGCCCGACAGGGGAAGCCTACGAGCAGTACTTC.